The next 24 T cell receptor beta chains were all read from a single sample in a study of graft-versus-host responses after intestinal transplantation. Their target antigens are unknown. Clones were sequenced by immunoSEQ multiplex PCR, and TCRdb holds only the in-frame ones, with some missing. The sample carries over 75,000 clones, roughly 84% recorded once. The specimen was unstimulated CD8+ T cells sorted from spleen or lymph node cells, collected before transplant. The receptors derive from a human donor who was the organ donor for an intestinal transplant.

This clone appeared once. The CDR3 protein is CASSPKLRGTYEQYF. As DNA, the CDR3 is TGCGCCAGCAGCCCAAAATTGAGGGGTACTTACGAGCAGTACTTC. J is TRBJ2-7 and V is TRBV4-1; D possibly uses TRBD1 or TRBD2 (5 bases each). The CDR3 length is 15 residues. Germline CDR1 reads MGHRA; CDR2 reads YSYEKL. Trimming shortened V by 4 bases and J by 4 bases, and 17 bases separated the two germline ends.

This chain joins TRBV27 and TRBJ1-2; D perhaps matches TRBD1 (5 bases). Trimming took off 3 bases at V and 1 base at J, with 21 bases between the two ends. Germline V gene data show CDR1 as MNHEY and CDR2 as SMNVEV (reference sequence). The length of the CDR3 is 18 residues. This CDR3 is CASSLAWRQRGLNYGYTF. CDR3 DNA: TGTGCCAGCAGTTTGGCGTGGAGGCAGAGGGGACTTAACTATGGCTACACCTTC.

This chain connects TRBV6-4 to TRBJ1-1; possible D gene TRBD1, 5 bases. Germline V gene lookup returns CDR1 MRHNA and CDR2 SNTAGT. The CDR3 sequence is 13 residues long. Between the trimmed V and J ends, which lost 5 bases and 1 base, there was a span of 8 bases. The CDR3 region is CASSKTANTEAFF. The CDR3 coding sequence is TGTGCCAGCAGTAAGACAGCGAACACTGAAGCTTTCTTT.

The chain employs TRBV27 and TRBJ2-7; 8 bases agree with TRBD2. Germline CDR1 and CDR2: MNHEY and SMNVEV (reference sequence). The ends lost 8 bases at V and 1 base at J; junction bases unmatched: 7. The CDR3 sequence is 14 residues long. CDR3 coding DNA: TGTGCCAGCCGGAGCGGGGGCCTGTCCTACGAGCAGTACTTC. It codes for CASRSGGLSYEQYF.

V usage is TRBV27 and J usage is TRBJ2-2; 10 bases agree with TRBD1. The junction had 13 bases not matched to a gene; V was cut back by 4 bases and J by 5 bases. CDR1 is MNHEY and CDR2 is SMNVEV in the germline V gene (reference sequence). The CDR3 covers 18 residues. CDR3 bases: TGTGCCAGCAGTTCCTTGGGACAGGGGTACCCGTATACCGGGGAGCTGTTTTTT. This codes for CASSSLGQGYPYTGELFF.

The chain joins TRBV4-1 to TRBJ2-7; D unclear. The length of the CDR3 is 13 residues. The V gene's germline CDR1 is MGHRA and CDR2 YSYEKL. Trimming left V 1 base short and J 2 bases short, with 6 bases between. The CDR3, as DNA: TGCGCCAGCAGCCAAGGCCCTCCCTACGAGCAGTACTTC. Protein: CASSQGPPYEQYF.

The chain employs TRBV28 and TRBJ2-1; D not resolved. V was trimmed by 2 bases and J by 4 bases, leaving 15 bases between them. The CDR3 spans 16 residues. The germline CDR1 and CDR2 sequences are MDHEN and SYDVKM. As DNA, the CDR3 is TGTGCCAGCAGTTTAATGTTCGTTGGAGAGTACAATGAGCAGTTCTTC. This translates into CASSLMFVGEYNEQFF.

This sequence joins TRBV2 and TRBJ1-3; possibly TRBD1 for D (6 bases). Trimming left V 0 bases short and J 2 bases short, with 11 bases between. From germline, CDR1 is SNHLY and CDR2 FYNNEI. The CDR3 sequence is 16 residues long. CDR3 sequence: CASSEAGGAAGNTIYF. CDR3 coding DNA: TGTGCCAGCAGTGAAGCAGGGGGGGCGGCTGGAAACACCATATATTTT.

The genes are TRBV4-1 and TRBJ1-5; D perhaps matches TRBD1 (6 bases). The germline V gene encodes CDR1 MGHRA and CDR2 YSYEKL. The V gene lost 0 bases and the J gene lost 8 bases, with 11 bases spanning the gap. The CDR3 contains 14 residues. CDR3 sequence (DNA): TGCGCCAGCAGCCAAGATTGGGGGGCGGAGCCCCAGCATTTT. It codes for CASSQDWGAEPQHF.

The chain uses TRBV11-1 and TRBJ1-3; 7 bases align to TRBD1. The CDR3 runs to 19 residues. With V trimmed by 5 bases and J by 0 bases, 16 bases remained unmatched. Per germline, CDR1 SGHAT and CDR2 FQDESV (reference sequence). The CDR3 loop is CASSRQLGLGQPSGNTIYF. The CDR3 DNA sequence: TGTGCCAGCAGCCGACAACTAGGTCTGGGACAGCCCTCTGGAAACACCATATATTTT.

The chain uses TRBV27 and TRBJ2-2, with 14 bases aligning to TRBD2. The CDR3 contains 17 residues. Germline V gene sequence: CDR1 MNHEY, CDR2 SMNVEV (reference sequence). The V segment lost 0 bases and the J segment 5 bases; nucleotides outside the gene matches: 2. The CDR3 loop is CASSLSRTSGGTGELFF. Here the CDR3 DNA reads TGTGCCAGCAGTTTATCTAGGACTAGCGGGGGGACCGGGGAGCTGTTTTTT.

This CDR3 reads CASSGWNNSPLHF. DNA for the CDR3: TGTGCCAGCAGTGGGTGGAATAATTCACCCCTCCACTTT. The J gene is TRBJ1-6, the V gene TRBV25-1; D is uncertain. The V end lost 4 bases, the J end lost 5 bases, and 6 bases lay between the germline ends. From germline, CDR1 is MGHDK and CDR2 SYGVNS. The CDR3 has 13 amino acids.

This chain links TRBV6-1 with TRBJ2-7, with 7 positions matching TRBD1. The CDR3 is 13 amino acids. Germline trimming cut 5 bases from V and 2 bases from J; bases unmatched to any gene: 3. Germline CDR1 is MNHNS and CDR2 is SASEGT. The chain's CDR3 is CASSWTGTYEQYF. CDR3 sequence (DNA): TGTGCCAGCAGTTGGACAGGCACCTACGAGCAGTACTTC.

The gene calls are TRBV6-5 and TRBJ1-1; 10 bases are a match to TRBD1. CDR3 length: 14 residues. In germline, CDR1 is MNHEY, CDR2 SVGAGI. V gave up 4 bases and J gave up 4 bases; unmatched junction bases: 3. The CDR3 loop is CASSSDRGLTEAFF. The CDR3 DNA sequence: TGTGCCAGCAGTTCAGACAGGGGGCTCACTGAAGCTTTCTTT.

V usage is TRBV6-1 and J usage is TRBJ2-1; TRBD2 is a possible D gene (5 bases). CDR3 size: 14 residues. Germline lookup yields CDR1 MNHNS and CDR2 SASEGT. The V end was cut by 7 bases, the J end by 4 bases, with 14 bases between. CDR3 protein: CASIGRLLYNEQFF. DNA of the CDR3: TGTGCCAGCATTGGGCGACTATTATACAATGAGCAGTTCTTC.

The chain uses TRBV6-1 and TRBJ2-7; 7 nucleotides line up with TRBD1. In germline, CDR1 is MNHNS, CDR2 SASEGT. V shed 6 bases and J 6 bases; nucleotides not matched to a gene: 8. The CDR3 is made up of 13 amino acids. Written as DNA, the CDR3 is TGTGCCAGCAGGGATCAAGGGGGCATCGAGCAGTACTTC. It codes for CASRDQGGIEQYF.

This chain links TRBV7-2 with TRBJ2-1; TRBD2 aligns across 13 bases. The V gene's germline CDR1 is SGHTA and CDR2 FQGNSA. Unmatched junction bases numbered 18, after V lost 5 bases and J lost 8 bases. CDR3 size: 19 residues. The CDR3 DNA reads as TGTGCCAGCAGCCACCCGGCGTTGGGACTAGCGGGGTCGGGGGATGAGCAGTTCTTC. Amino acid sequence: CASSHPALGLAGSGDEQFF.

This chain uses TRBV27 with TRBJ2-3, with 11 bases lining up with TRBD2. Germline assignment: CDR1 MNHEY and CDR2 SMNVEV (reference sequence). CDR3 length: 16 residues. The ends lost 1 base at V and 5 bases at J; junction bases unmatched: 5. The CDR3 here is CASSLFSGGAGDTQYF. The CDR3 nucleotides read TGTGCCAGCAGTTTATTTAGCGGGGGGGCCGGAGATACGCAGTATTTT.

V is TRBV7-9 and J is TRBJ2-1, with 10 bases identical to TRBD1. Germline V CDR1 and CDR2: SEHNR, FQNEAQ (reference sequence). CDR3 length equals 14 residues. V shed 3 bases and J 4 bases; nucleotides not matched to a gene: 0. CDR3 sequence reads: CASSLGQGYNEQFF. The CDR3 DNA is TGTGCCAGCAGCTTGGGACAGGGGTACAATGAGCAGTTCTTC.

V and J are TRBV30 and TRBJ2-3; D not resolved. The CDR3 sequence is 14 residues long. Germline V lookup: CDR1 GTSNPN, CDR2 SVGIG (reference sequence). V was shortened by 1 base and J by 4 bases, with 12 bases between the two germline ends. In DNA, the CDR3 is TGTGCCTGGAGTGCGACCAGAATTGCAGATACGCAGTATTTT. It translates to CAWSATRIADTQYF.

This rearrangement joins TRBV5-6 to TRBJ2-7; TRBD2 agrees at 7 bases. The CDR3 has 16 amino acids. Per the germline V gene, CDR1 is SGHDT and CDR2 is YYEEEE. Trimming took 3 bases from V and 4 from J; bases not matched to a gene: 13. CDR3 loop: CASSSSLYGGVYEQYF. The CDR3 region has the DNA TGTGCCAGCAGCTCCTCACTTTATGGGGGGGTATACGAGCAGTACTTC.

The chain is built from TRBV5-1 and TRBJ2-7, with a possible D match to TRBD1 (6 bases). The CDR3 has 15 residues. V was pared by 2 bases and J by 3 bases, with 15 bases between. In germline, CDR1 is SGHRS, CDR2 YFSETQ. CDR3 coding DNA: TGCGCCAGCAGCTTCAACAGGGTTTCGGACTACGAGCAGTACTTC. Translated, it gives CASSFNRVSDYEQYF.

This clone was found once. The chain uses TRBV28 and TRBJ2-7, with a weak D call TRBD1 (6 bases). Germline CDR1 reads MDHEN; CDR2 reads SYDVKM. Between the trimmed V and J ends, which lost 8 bases and 7 bases, there was a span of 15 bases. The CDR3 consists of 12 residues. The CDR3 reads CASQKDRPEQYF. The CDR3 DNA reads TGTGCCAGCCAAAAGGACAGACCTGAGCAGTACTTC. The variable domain in full, completed from reference TRBV28 and TRBJ2-7, reads DVKVTQSSRYLVKRTGEKVFLECVQDMDHENMFWYRQDPGLGLRLIYFSYDVKMKEKGDIPEGYSVSREKKERFSLILESASTNQTSMYLCASQKDRPEQYFGPGTRLTVT.

V gene TRBV29-1 combines with J gene TRBJ1-2; 7 bases match TRBD1. V was clipped by 6 bases and J by 8 bases; unmatched bases: 6. The CDR3 is made up of 11 amino acids. Germline CDR1 is SQVTM and CDR2 is ANQGSEA. CDR3: CSVPTGQGYTF. CDR3 DNA: TGCAGCGTACCGACAGGGCAAGGCTACACCTTC.